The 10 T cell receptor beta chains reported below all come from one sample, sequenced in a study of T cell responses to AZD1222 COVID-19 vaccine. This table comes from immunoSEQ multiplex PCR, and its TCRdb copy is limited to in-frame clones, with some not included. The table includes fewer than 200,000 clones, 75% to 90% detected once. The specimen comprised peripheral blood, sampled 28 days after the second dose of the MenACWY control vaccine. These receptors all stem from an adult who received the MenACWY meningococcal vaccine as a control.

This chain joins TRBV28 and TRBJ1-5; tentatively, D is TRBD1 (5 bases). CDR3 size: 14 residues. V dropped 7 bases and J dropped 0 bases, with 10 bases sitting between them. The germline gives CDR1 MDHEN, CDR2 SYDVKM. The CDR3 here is CASIGGTSNQPQHF. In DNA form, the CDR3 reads TGTGCCAGCATCGGGGGGACTAGCAATCAGCCCCAGCATTTT.

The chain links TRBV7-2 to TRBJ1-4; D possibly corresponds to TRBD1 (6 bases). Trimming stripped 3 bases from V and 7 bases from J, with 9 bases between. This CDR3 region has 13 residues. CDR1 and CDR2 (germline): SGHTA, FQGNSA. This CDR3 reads CASSLDRPEKLFF. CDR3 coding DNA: TGTGCCAGCAGCTTGGACAGACCTGAAAAACTGTTTTTT.

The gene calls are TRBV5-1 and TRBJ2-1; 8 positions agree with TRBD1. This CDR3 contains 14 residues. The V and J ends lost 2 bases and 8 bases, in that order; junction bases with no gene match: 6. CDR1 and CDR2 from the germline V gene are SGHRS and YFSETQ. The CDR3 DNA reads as TGCGCCAGCAGCTTAGCAGGGGGCCTCGATGAGCAGTTCTTC. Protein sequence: CASSLAGGLDEQFF.

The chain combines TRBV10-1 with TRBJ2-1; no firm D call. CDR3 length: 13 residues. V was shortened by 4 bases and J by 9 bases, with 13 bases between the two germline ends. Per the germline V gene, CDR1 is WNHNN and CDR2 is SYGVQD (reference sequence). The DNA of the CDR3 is TGCGCCAGCAGTGTGAGCGACTTCGGTGAGCAGTTCTTC. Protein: CASSVSDFGEQFF.

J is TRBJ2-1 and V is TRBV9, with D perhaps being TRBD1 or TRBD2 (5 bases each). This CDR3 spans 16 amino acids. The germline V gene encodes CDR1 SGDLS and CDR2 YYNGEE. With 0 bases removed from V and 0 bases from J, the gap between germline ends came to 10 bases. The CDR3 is CASSVGGASSYNEQFF. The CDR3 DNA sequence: TGTGCCAGCAGCGTAGGAGGGGCGAGCTCCTACAATGAGCAGTTCTTC.

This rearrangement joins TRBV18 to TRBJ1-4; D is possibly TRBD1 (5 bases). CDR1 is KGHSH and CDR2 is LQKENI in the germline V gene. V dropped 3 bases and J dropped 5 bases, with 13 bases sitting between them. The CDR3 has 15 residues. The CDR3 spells CASSPFKGENEKLFF. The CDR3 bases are TGTGCCAGCTCACCCTTTAAAGGGGAAAATGAAAAACTGTTTTTT. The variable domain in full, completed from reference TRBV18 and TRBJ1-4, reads NAGVMQNPRHLVRRRGQEARLRCSPMKGHSHVYWYRQLPEEGLKFMVYLQKENIIDESGMPKERFSAEFPKEGPSILRIQQVVRGDSAAYFCASSPFKGENEKLFFGSGTQLSVL.

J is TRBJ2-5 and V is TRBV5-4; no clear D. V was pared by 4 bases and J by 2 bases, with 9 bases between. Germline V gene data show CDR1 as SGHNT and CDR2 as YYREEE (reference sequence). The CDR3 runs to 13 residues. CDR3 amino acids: CASSNMGQETQYF. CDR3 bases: TGTGCCAGCAGCAATATGGGGCAAGAGACCCAGTACTTC.

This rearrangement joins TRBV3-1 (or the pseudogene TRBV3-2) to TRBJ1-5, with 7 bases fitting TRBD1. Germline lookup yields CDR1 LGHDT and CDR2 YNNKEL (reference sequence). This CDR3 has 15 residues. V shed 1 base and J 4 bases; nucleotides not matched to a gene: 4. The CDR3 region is CASSQADRRNQPQHF. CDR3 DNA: TGTGCCAGCAGCCAAGCGGACAGGCGGAATCAGCCCCAGCATTTT.

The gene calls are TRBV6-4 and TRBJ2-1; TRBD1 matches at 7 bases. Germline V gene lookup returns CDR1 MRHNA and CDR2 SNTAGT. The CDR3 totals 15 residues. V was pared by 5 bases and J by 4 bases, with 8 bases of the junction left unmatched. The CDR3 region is CASSRADRSYNEQFF. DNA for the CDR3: TGTGCCAGCAGTAGGGCGGACAGGTCTTACAATGAGCAGTTCTTC.

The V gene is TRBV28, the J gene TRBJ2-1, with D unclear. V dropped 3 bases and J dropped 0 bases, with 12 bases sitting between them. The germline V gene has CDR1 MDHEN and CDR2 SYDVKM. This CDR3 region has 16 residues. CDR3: CASSFPPARSYNEQFF. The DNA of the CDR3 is TGTGCCAGCAGTTTCCCCCCGGCTCGCTCCTACAATGAGCAGTTCTTC.